The 18 T cell receptor beta chains below come from one sample, sequenced in a study of T cell repertoires in cytomegalovirus infection. No cognate antigen is known for these TCRs. TCRdb re-called the reads with MiXCR, one entry per CDR3 protein. Here the sample spans about 890,000 distinct CDR3 sequences, roughly 30% being singletons. The source material was cultured CD8+ T cells from PBMCs, sampled from culture after CMV antigen stimulation. The receptors stem from a human donor in good health (CMV status not recorded). Some clones in this sample may be carry-over from other donors' samples.

The V and J genes are TRBV19 and TRBJ2-7; a possible D gene is TRBD2 (7 bases). Trimming cost V 5 bases and J 5 bases, with 16 bases left between them. The CDR3 loop spans 14 amino acids. In germline, CDR1 is LNHDA, CDR2 SQIVND (reference sequence). CDR3 residues: CASSAHREGNEQYF. CDR3 DNA sequence: TGTGCCAGTAGTGCCCACAGGGAGGGCAACGAGCAGTACTTC.

The chain links TRBV27 to TRBJ2-7; unclear D gene. Germline V gene data show CDR1 as MNHEY and CDR2 as SMNVEV (reference sequence). V was trimmed by 6 bases and J by 3 bases, leaving 12 bases between them. This CDR3 has 13 residues. Written as DNA, the CDR3 is TGTGCCAGCAGCCCCGGCCCATACTACGAGCAGTACGTC. Protein: CASSPGPYYEQYV.

The chain joins TRBV19 to TRBJ2-1; D possibly corresponds to TRBD2 (7 bases). Trimming stripped 1 base from V and 4 bases from J, with 11 bases between. CDR3 length: 15 residues. In germline, CDR1 is LNHDA, CDR2 SQIVND (reference sequence). CDR3 bases: TGTGCCAGTAGTATAGGCGGGGGCACTTACAATGAGCAGTTCTTC. Protein sequence: CASSIGGGTYNEQFF.

The rearrangement uses TRBV19 and TRBJ1-4; D not certain. The CDR3 has 15 residues. Germline-derived CDR1 and CDR2 are LNHDA and SQIVND (reference sequence). Trimming left V 10 bases short and J 10 bases short, with 25 bases between. The CDR3 is CATTVRGRGSGKLFF. CDR3 sequence (DNA): TGTGCCACTACCGTAAGAGGGCGTGGGAGTGGAAAACTGTTTTTT.

This clonotype has just a few counts. The rearrangement links TRBV5-1 to TRBJ2-5, with 11 nucleotides matching TRBD1. With V trimmed by 4 bases and J by 5 bases, 13 bases remained unmatched. The CDR3 has 17 residues. From germline, CDR1 is SGHRS and CDR2 YFSETQ. The CDR3 DNA reads TGCGCCAGCAGCCCCGGCCGGGACAGGGGGTGGTTGGAGACCCAGTACTTC. As protein: CASSPGRDRGWLETQYF.

The chain carries TRBV7-9 and TRBJ1-1; D is unresolved. Trimming took off 4 bases at V and 6 bases at J, with 6 bases between the two ends. Germline V CDR1 and CDR2: SEHNR, FQNEAQ (reference sequence). The CDR3 runs to 11 residues. The CDR3 loop is CASSSLPEAFF. In DNA, the CDR3 is TGTGCCAGCAGCTCTCTCCCTGAAGCTTTCTTT.

The J gene is TRBJ2-2, the V gene TRBV23-1, with a tentative D call TRBD1 (5 bases). TRBV23-1 falls under the ORF class, with uncertain function. The V end was cut by 4 bases, the J end by 2 bases, with 8 bases between. The CDR3 covers 14 residues. Here the CDR3 reads CASSRGYNTGELFF. The CDR3 region has the DNA TGCGCCAGCAGTCGGGGCTATAACACCGGGGAGCTGTTTTTT.

This clonotype was detected many times. The chain has TRBV12-3 or TRBV12-4 and TRBJ2-3; 10 bases are a match to TRBD2. The CDR3 is made up of 17 amino acids. V lost 5 bases and J lost 0; bases outside the gene matches: 8. The CDR3 DNA sequence: TGTGCCAGCAGTCCTGTACTAGCGGGGACTAGCACAGATACGCAGTATTTT. It yields the protein CASSPVLAGTSTDTQYF.

The V call is TRBV6-2 or TRBV6-3, the J call TRBJ2-7; 8 bases map to TRBD1. Trimming cost V 7 bases and J 5 bases; bases outside gene matches: 10. Germline-derived CDR1 and CDR2 are MNHEY and SVGEGT. The CDR3 totals 14 residues. The CDR3 is CASTSYQGADEQYV. CDR3 sequence (DNA): TGTGCCAGCACCTCCTACCAGGGGGCAGACGAGCAGTACGTC.

This clonotype has a handful of counts. The chain uses TRBV7-9 and TRBJ1-1; unclear D gene. Germline CDR1 reads SEHNR; CDR2 reads FQNEAQ (reference sequence). V was trimmed by 2 bases and J by 7 bases, leaving 8 bases between them. The CDR3 runs to 12 residues. CDR3 region: CASSLKSLEAFF. For the CDR3, the DNA is TGTGCCAGCAGCTTAAAGTCCCTTGAAGCTTTCTTT. Combining the CDR3 with reference TRBV7-9 and TRBJ1-1 gives the whole variable domain DTGVSQNPRHKITKRGQNVTFRCDPISEHNRLYWYRQTLGQGPEFLTYFQNEAQLEKSRLLSDRFSAERPKGSFSTLEIQRTEQGDSAMYLCASSLKSLEAFFGQGTRLTVV.

This clonotype was found many times. This rearrangement joins TRBV7-2 to TRBJ1-1, with 8 bases matching TRBD1. Trimming removed 2 bases from V and 1 base from J; junction bases left unmatched: 15. The CDR3 runs 19 residues. Per the germline V gene, CDR1 is SGHTA and CDR2 is FQGNSA. This CDR3 is CASSLFLLMTGDPNTEAFF. Here the CDR3 DNA reads TGTGCCAGCAGCTTATTCCTTTTAATGACAGGGGACCCGAACACTGAAGCTTTCTTT.

This clonotype was detected only a few times. The chain recombines TRBV7-8 with TRBJ2-7, with D possibly called TRBD1 or TRBD2 (5 bases each). The germline V gene encodes CDR1 SGHVS and CDR2 FQNEAQ. V was pared by 4 bases and J by 2 bases, with 18 bases between. This CDR3 spans 16 amino acids. CDR3 sequence reads: CASSWDRDRTPYEQYF. For the CDR3, the DNA is TGTGCCAGCAGCTGGGACCGGGACCGCACTCCCTACGAGCAGTACTTC.

V gene TRBV10-3 combines with J gene TRBJ2-1, with D possibly called TRBD1 or TRBD2 (6 bases each). V lost 2 bases, J lost 3 bases, and 11 bases lay in between. The CDR3 loop spans 15 amino acids. Germline V gene data show CDR1 as ENHRY and CDR2 as SYGVKD. The CDR3 sequence: CAISEDGGFYNEQFF. Here the CDR3 DNA reads TGTGCCATCAGTGAGGACGGGGGCTTCTACAATGAGCAGTTCTTC.

The CDR3 loop is CASTKYGGQPQHF. The CDR3 coding sequence is TGTGCCAGTACCAAATACGGTGGCCAGCCCCAGCATTTT. This chain connects TRBV19 to TRBJ1-5, with D hard to call. CDR1 and CDR2 from the germline V gene are LNHDA and SQIVND (reference sequence). This CDR3 region has 13 residues. V dropped 7 bases and J dropped 7 bases, with 14 bases sitting between them.

This clonotype was seen a handful of times. The chain links TRBV4-1 to TRBJ1-1, with 8 bases lining up with TRBD1. Germline CDR1 MGHRA, CDR2 YSYEKL. The CDR3 runs 15 residues. With V trimmed by 4 bases and J by 4 bases, 8 bases remained unmatched. The CDR3: CASSPHQGAGTEAFF. CDR3 DNA: TGCGCCAGCAGCCCCCACCAGGGGGCAGGCACTGAAGCTTTCTTT.

This clonotype was observed a handful of times. The chain couples TRBV4-1 to TRBJ1-2; D is unresolved. V dropped 3 bases and J dropped 4 bases, with 12 bases sitting between them. The V gene's germline CDR1 is MGHRA and CDR2 YSYEKL. This CDR3 contains 14 residues. CDR3 protein: CASSHPGEGYGYTF. The CDR3, as DNA: TGCGCCAGCAGCCACCCCGGGGAGGGCTATGGCTACACCTTC.

The rearrangement links TRBV6-2 or TRBV6-3 to TRBJ2-1, with D unclear. The V end lost 0 bases, the J end lost 4 bases, and 16 bases lay between the germline ends. The CDR3 totals 17 residues. Looked up from germline, CDR1 is MNHEY and CDR2 is SVGEGT. The CDR3: CASSYSDPEHPYNEQFF. Written as DNA, the CDR3 is TGTGCCAGCAGTTACTCGGATCCGGAACACCCGTACAATGAGCAGTTCTTC.

This clonotype has just a few counts. The chain carries TRBV6-1 and TRBJ1-6, with D unresolved. The germline gives CDR1 MNHNS, CDR2 SASEGT. CDR3 size: 14 residues. Trimming took 5 bases from V and 0 from J, leaving 5 bases between them. CDR3 in amino acids: CASSPNSYNSPLHF. The DNA for the CDR3 is TGTGCCAGCAGTCCTAACTCCTATAATTCACCCCTCCACTTT.